This is a list of T cell receptor beta chains from one sample in a study of T cell responses to AZD1222 COVID-19 vaccine. TCRdb keeps only in-frame clones here, not all; method: immunoSEQ multiplex PCR. This sample has about 140,000 clones, with around 91% found just once. The source material was peripheral blood, sampled on day 0 of AZD1222 vaccination. The receptors stem from an adult in good health. The CDR3 runs from the conserved cysteine through the conserved F or W. Each record gives: J gene, clone size, V gene, CDR3 protein. Not all rows give a size; the values are once, few, many and, for expanded clones, a class.

>TRBJ2-1|.|TRBV4-1
CASSQAPTSGRVNEQFF
>TRBJ1-1|.|TRBV4-1
CASSVYGESEAFF
>TRBJ1-5|.|TRBV27
CASSPMGQPQHF
>TRBJ2-7|.|TRBV30
CAWREPAAREQYF
>TRBJ1-4|.|TRBV5-1
CASSYWDPTNEKLFF
>TRBJ2-7|.|TRBV19
CASSPTGDYDEQYF
>TRBJ2-5|.|TRBV15
CATSRASSGPQETQYF
>TRBJ2-7|.|TRBV6-1
CASSDGTGGRYEQYF
>TRBJ1-5|.|TRBV12-3/TRBV12-4
CASSLSLSPQHF
>TRBJ1-4|.|TRBV9
CASSLGQNINEKLFF
>TRBJ1-1|once|TRBV7-9
CASSHGTGGMGEAFF
>TRBJ1-2|few|TRBV18
CASSPPTESYGYTF
>TRBJ2-3|.|TRBV7-6
CASSSLTDTQYF
>TRBJ1-2|.|TRBV18
CASSRVVGASEHYGYTF
>TRBJ1-2|.|TRBV27
CASRATGGAYGYTF
>TRBJ2-2|.|TRBV18
CASSSAGAGTGELFF
>TRBJ1-2|.|TRBV7-9
CASSLEGQGDYTF
>TRBJ2-1|.|TRBV4-1
CASTARGEQFF
>TRBJ2-2|.|TRBV12-3/TRBV12-4
CASNEGNTGELFF
>TRBJ2-7|.|TRBV5-5
CASSVQGAPVSYEQYF
>TRBJ2-1|.|TRBV5-1
CASTVTTGTQRDNEQFF
>TRBJ1-2|.|TRBV24-1
CATSDPGTDYGYTF
>TRBJ2-1|once|TRBV6-5
CASSRTSGTLNEQFF
>TRBJ1-1|.|TRBV7-9
CASSWFYDTEAFF
>TRBJ2-1|.|TRBV24-1
CATRGGTDNEQFF
>TRBJ2-7|.|TRBV21-1
CASSMTGLSSYEQYF
>TRBJ2-7|.|TRBV28
CASLRNSGTYEQYF
>TRBJ1-2|.|TRBV7-9
CASSLGQGAAARYTF
>TRBJ1-2|.|TRBV12-2
CASRLTGEVGYGYTF
>TRBJ2-7|.|TRBV3-1/TRBV3-2
CASSQVVGRGDYEQYF
>TRBJ1-4|.|TRBV7-6
CASSRGPSTNEKLFF
>TRBJ1-6|.|TRBV5-1
CASSQTSGRDRDYYNSPLHF
>TRBJ1-1|.|TRBV3-1/TRBV3-2
CASSQVAGQAFF
>TRBJ1-5|.|TRBV2
CASKAEGNQPQHF
>TRBJ1-6|.|TRBV18
CASSPPGTGMRSPLHF
>TRBJ2-7|.|TRBV5-6
CASSLAEGLLYEQYF
>TRBJ1-3|.|TRBV27
CASSFLGRPGNTIYF
>TRBJ2-4|.|TRBV12-5
CASGRGNIQYF
>TRBJ1-2|once|TRBV4-1
CASSQGGQGPGKDYGYTF
>TRBJ2-3|.|TRBV4-1
CASGVPGGRLDTQYF
>TRBJ1-5|.|TRBV28
CASLEISGTGGSNQPQHF
>TRBJ1-1|.|TRBV7-9
CASSLVQGGTEAFF
>TRBJ1-4|.|TRBV3-1/TRBV3-2
CASSHRTGHEKLFF
>TRBJ2-3|.|TRBV4-1
CASSQDPRPTTDTQYF
>TRBJ2-7|.|TRBV28
CASSPRTSGISYEQYF
>TRBJ1-6|.|TRBV5-5
CASRPRDTIYNSPLHF
>TRBJ2-5|.|TRBV19
CASSIKETQYF